Below are 8 T cell receptor beta chains sequenced from a single sample in a study of CD8 T cells in Susac syndrome. A quantity of roughly 0.5 to 1 ug RNA underwent reverse transcription using random hexamers. TCRdb re-called the immunoSEQ multiplex PCR reads through MiXCR, storing one row per CDR3 protein. The profile shows approximately 190,000 distinct CDR3 sequences, 95% of them singletons. Specimen: CD8+ T cells from PBMCs. These receptors came from a human donor with Susac syndrome.

J is TRBJ2-4 and V is TRBV25-1; D unresolved. Looked up from germline, CDR1 is MGHDK and CDR2 is SYGVNS. Trimming stripped 0 bases from V and 15 bases from J, with 15 bases between. The CDR3 contains 13 residues. CDR3 amino acids: CASSEYEVEKRYF. DNA for the CDR3: TGTGCCAGCAGTGAATATGAAGTAGAAAAGCGGTACTTC.

This chain connects TRBV12-3 or TRBV12-4 to TRBJ2-1; 13 bases line up with TRBD2. CDR3 length: 15 amino acids. J lost 8 bases, V lost 3 bases, and 4 bases had no gene match. This CDR3 reads CASSFWTSGSHEQFF. The DNA of the CDR3 is TGTGCCAGCAGTTTTTGGACTAGCGGGAGTCATGAGCAGTTCTTC.

V usage is TRBV20-1 and J usage is TRBJ2-7; TRBD2 agrees at 10 bases. V was pared by 1 base and J by 4 bases, with 4 bases of the junction left unmatched. The CDR3 has 14 residues. Germline loops: CDR1 DFQATT, CDR2 SNEGSKA (reference sequence). The CDR3 DNA sequence: TGCAGTGCTAGAGTCCCTAGCGGGAGTTACGAGCAGTACTTC. As protein: CSARVPSGSYEQYF.

V gene TRBV7-3 combines with J gene TRBJ2-1; TRBD2 matches at 8 bases. The CDR3 length is 13 residues. The ends lost 10 bases at V and 0 bases at J; junction bases unmatched: 2. Per the germline V gene, CDR1 is SGHTA and CDR2 is FQGTGA. The CDR3: CATSGGSYNEQFF. The CDR3 region has the DNA TGTGCCACAAGCGGGGGCTCCTACAATGAGCAGTTCTTC.

The CDR3 region has the DNA TGTGCCAGCAGCCAAGGTGGATTGGCAGGGATGGTCGTTGAGCAGTTCTTC. Its protein is CASSQGGLAGMVVEQFF. This chain connects TRBV14 to TRBJ2-1, with D possibly being TRBD1 (5 bases). CDR3 length: 17 amino acids. V was pared by 1 base and J by 9 bases, with 22 bases between. Germline CDR1 is SGHDN and CDR2 is FVKESK.

The gene calls are TRBV11-2 and TRBJ1-2; 7 nucleotides agree with TRBD1. V gave up 0 bases and J gave up 5 bases; unmatched junction bases: 6. From germline, CDR1 is SGHAT and CDR2 FQNNGV. This CDR3 spans 15 amino acids. This CDR3 is CASSLDPQGTYGYTF. The CDR3 DNA follows: TGTGCCAGCAGCTTAGATCCACAGGGGACATATGGCTACACCTTC.

V gene TRBV20-1 combines with J gene TRBJ1-1; D not certain. V gave up 5 bases and J gave up 0 bases, with 13 bases separating them. The CDR3 length is 14 residues. In germline, CDR1 is DFQATT, CDR2 SNEGSKA (reference sequence). Written as DNA, the CDR3 is TGCAGTGCTCCGTCGGGAATCATGAACACTGAAGCTTTCTTT. Protein product: CSAPSGIMNTEAFF.

This clonotype was recorded only once. The rearrangement links TRBV13 to TRBJ2-7, with 7 positions matching TRBD1. The CDR3 spans 14 residues. The germline V gene has CDR1 PRHDT and CDR2 FYEKMQ (reference sequence). Trimming at V came to 2 bases and at J to 3 bases, leaving 4 bases not matched to a gene. CDR3 sequence reads: CASSLSRDSYEQYF. CDR3 nucleotides: TGTGCCAGCAGCTTATCCCGGGACAGCTACGAGCAGTACTTC.